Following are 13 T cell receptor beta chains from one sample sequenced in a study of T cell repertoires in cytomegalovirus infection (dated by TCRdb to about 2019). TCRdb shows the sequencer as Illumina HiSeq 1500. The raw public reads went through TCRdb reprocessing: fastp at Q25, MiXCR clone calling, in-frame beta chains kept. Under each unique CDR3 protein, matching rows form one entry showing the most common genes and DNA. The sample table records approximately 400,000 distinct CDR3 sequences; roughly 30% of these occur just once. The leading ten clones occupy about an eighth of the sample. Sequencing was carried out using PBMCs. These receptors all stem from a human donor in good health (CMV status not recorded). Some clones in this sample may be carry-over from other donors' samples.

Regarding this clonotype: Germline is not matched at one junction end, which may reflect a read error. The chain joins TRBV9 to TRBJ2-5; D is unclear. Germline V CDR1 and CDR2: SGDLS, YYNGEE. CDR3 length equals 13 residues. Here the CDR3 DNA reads TGTTCCAGCAGCGTAGACATGCAAGAGACCCAGTACTTC. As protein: CSSSVDMQETQYF. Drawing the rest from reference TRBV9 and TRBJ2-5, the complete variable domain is DSGVTQTPKHLITATGQRVTLRCSPRSGDLSVYWYQQSLDQGLQFLIQYYNGEERAKGNILERFSAQQFPDLHSELNLSSLELGDSALYFCSSSVDMQETQYFGPGTRLLVL.

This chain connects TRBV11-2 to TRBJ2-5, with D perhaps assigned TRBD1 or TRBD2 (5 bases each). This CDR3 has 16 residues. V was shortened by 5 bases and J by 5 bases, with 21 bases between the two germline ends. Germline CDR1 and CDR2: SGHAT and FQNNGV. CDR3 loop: CASSPGLRGGRETQYF. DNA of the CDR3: TGTGCCAGCAGCCCAGGCTTGAGGGGTGGGCGGGAGACCCAGTACTTC.

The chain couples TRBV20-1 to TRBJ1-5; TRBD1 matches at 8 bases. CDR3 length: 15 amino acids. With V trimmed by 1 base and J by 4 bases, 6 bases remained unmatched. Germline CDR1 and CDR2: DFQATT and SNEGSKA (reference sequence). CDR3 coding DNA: TGCAGTGCTAGAGGGCGGACAGGGCTGAATCAGCCCCAGCATTTT. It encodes CSARGRTGLNQPQHF.

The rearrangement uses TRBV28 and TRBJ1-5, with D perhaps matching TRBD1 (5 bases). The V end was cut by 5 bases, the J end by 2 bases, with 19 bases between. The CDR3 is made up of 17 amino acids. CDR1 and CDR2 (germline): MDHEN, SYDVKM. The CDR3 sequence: CASSHSGTGEGNQPQHF. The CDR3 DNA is TGTGCCAGCAGTCACTCCGGGACGGGAGAAGGCAATCAGCCCCAGCATTTT.

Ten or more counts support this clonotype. In DNA, the CDR3 is TGTGCCAGCAGCTCCGGACAGGGCGGGGTAGCCAAAAACATTCAGTACTTC. It encodes CASSSGQGGVAKNIQYF. The chain couples TRBV7-9 to TRBJ2-4; 8 bases are a match to TRBD1. J gave up 0 bases and V 4 bases, and 8 bases lay outside the gene matches. The CDR3 is 17 residues long. In germline, CDR1 is SEHNR, CDR2 FQNEAQ (reference sequence). Looking up the rest from reference TRBV7-9 and TRBJ2-4 gives the full variable domain: DTGVSQNPRHKITKRGQNVTFRCDPISEHNRLYWYRQTLGQGPEFLTYFQNEAQLEKSRLLSDRFSAERPKGSFSTLEIQRTEQGDSAMYLCASSSGQGGVAKNIQYFGAGTRLSVL.

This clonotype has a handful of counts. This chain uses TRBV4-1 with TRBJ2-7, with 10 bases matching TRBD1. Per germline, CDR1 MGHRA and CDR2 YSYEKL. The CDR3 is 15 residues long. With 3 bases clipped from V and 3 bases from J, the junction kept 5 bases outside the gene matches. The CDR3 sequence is CASSQDRTGGYEQYF. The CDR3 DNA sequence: TGCGCCAGCAGCCAGGACCGGACAGGGGGCTACGAGCAGTACTTC.

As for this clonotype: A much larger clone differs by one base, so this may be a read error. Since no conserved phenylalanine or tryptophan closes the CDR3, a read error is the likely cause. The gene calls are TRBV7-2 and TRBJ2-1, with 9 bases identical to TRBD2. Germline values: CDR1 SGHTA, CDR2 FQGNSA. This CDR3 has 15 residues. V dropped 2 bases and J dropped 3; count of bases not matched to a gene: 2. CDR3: CASSLQRGVYNEQFL. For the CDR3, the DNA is TGTGCCAGCAGCTTACAGCGGGGGGTCTACAATGAGCAGTTCTTA.

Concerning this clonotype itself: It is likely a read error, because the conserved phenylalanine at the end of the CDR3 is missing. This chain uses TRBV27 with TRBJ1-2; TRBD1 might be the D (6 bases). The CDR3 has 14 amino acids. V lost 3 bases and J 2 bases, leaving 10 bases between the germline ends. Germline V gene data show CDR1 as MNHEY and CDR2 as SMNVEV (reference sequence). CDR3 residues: CASSFGGPNYGYTL. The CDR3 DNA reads TGTGCCAGCAGTTTCGGGGGCCCGAACTATGGCTACACCTTA.

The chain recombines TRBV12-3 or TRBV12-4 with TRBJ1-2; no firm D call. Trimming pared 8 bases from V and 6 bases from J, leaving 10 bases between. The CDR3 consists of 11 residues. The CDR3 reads CASARVHGYTF. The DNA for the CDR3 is TGTGCCAGCGCTAGGGTGCATGGCTACACCTTC.

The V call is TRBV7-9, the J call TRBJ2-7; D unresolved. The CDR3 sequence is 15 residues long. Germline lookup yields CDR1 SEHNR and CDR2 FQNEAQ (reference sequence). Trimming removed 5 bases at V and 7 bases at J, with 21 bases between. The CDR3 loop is CASSLKRTAGEEQYF. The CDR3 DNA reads TGTGCCAGCAGCCTAAAACGCACAGCAGGCGAGGAGCAGTACTTC.

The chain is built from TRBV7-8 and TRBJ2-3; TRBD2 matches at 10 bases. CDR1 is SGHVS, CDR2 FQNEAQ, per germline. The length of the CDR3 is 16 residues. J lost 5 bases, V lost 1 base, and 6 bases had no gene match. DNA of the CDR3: TGTGCCAGCAGCTTAGAAGCGGGGGGGCCGAGAGATACGCAGTATTTT. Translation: CASSLEAGGPRDTQYF.

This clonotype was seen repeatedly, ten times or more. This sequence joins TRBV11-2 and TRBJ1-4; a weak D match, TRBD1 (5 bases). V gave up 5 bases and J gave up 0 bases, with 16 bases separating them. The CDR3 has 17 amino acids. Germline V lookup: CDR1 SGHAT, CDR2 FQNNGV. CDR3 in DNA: TGTGCCAGCAGCCACGTCGGGGGAGTTGCAACTAATGAAAAACTGTTTTTT. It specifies CASSHVGGVATNEKLFF.

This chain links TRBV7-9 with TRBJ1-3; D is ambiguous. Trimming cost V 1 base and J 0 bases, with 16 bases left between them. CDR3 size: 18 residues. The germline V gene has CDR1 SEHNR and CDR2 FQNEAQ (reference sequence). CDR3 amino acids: CASSLEVAGWSSGNTIYF. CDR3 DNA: TGTGCCAGCAGCTTAGAAGTGGCAGGTTGGAGCTCTGGAAACACCATATATTTT.